The clone carrying this TCR beta chain was seen a single time. This sample was included in a study of T cells after somatic rescue of genetic block. Clones were read by immunoSEQ multiplex PCR, and TCRdb kept only the in-frame ones, dropping some. The sample comprises 100,000 to 120,000 clones, about 90% of which are singletons, and 1.4% rests with the top ten. The source of this sequence is a woman aged 18-35 years. Sequences were obtained from peripheral blood mononuclear cells (PBMCs).

In DNA form, the CDR3 reads TGTGCCAGCAGCATGCCTCCGCCCACAGATACGCAGTATTTT. Translating it yields CASSMPPPTDTQYF. V usage is TRBV7-9 and J usage is TRBJ2-3; no definite D call. Looked up from germline, CDR1 is SEHNR and CDR2 is FQNEAQ (reference sequence). The CDR3 loop spans 14 amino acids. V gave up 5 bases and J gave up 2 bases, with 11 bases separating them.